This TCR beta chain was retrieved from a study of OX40 agonist ivuxolimab in advanced cancers. The repertoire was sequenced with immunoSEQ multiplex PCR; TCRdb's copy has only in-frame clones and lacks some. The sample shows 65,000 to 85,000 clones, 85% of them seen only once. This clone was recorded a few times. Germline-derived CDR1 and CDR2 are KGHSH and LQKENI. The germline V and J ends were trimmed by 1 base and 1 base, with 10 bases remaining between them. This CDR3 spans 15 amino acids. The input for sequencing was CD4+ or CD8+ T cells sorted from blood, taken in a trial of the OX40 agonist ivuxolimab. The chain recombines TRBV18 with TRBJ1-1; D gene unclear. The source of this sequence is an adult with an advanced solid tumor such as melanoma, head and neck, liver or kidney cancer. The CDR3 sequence: CASSPQKATNTEAFF. The CDR3 DNA reads TGTGCCAGCTCACCACAGAAGGCTACGAACACTGAAGCTTTCTTT. Full variable domain (remainder filled in from reference TRBV18 and TRBJ1-1): NAGVMQNPRHLVRRRGQEARLRCSPMKGHSHVYWYRQLPEEGLKFMVYLQKENIIDESGMPKERFSAEFPKEGPSILRIQQVVRGDSAAYFCASSPQKATNTEAFFGQGTRLTVV.